This TCR beta chain appears in the sequencing data of a study of cytomegalovirus exposure and HLA in healthy donors. These donors counted as nominally healthy when sampled, but unrecorded immune exposures were likely. In the PCR, 60 Vbeta and 13 Jbeta primers were used. TCRdb's table, derived via immunoSEQ multiplex PCR, lists solely in-frame clones and lacks some. The sample lists 110,000 to 150,000 clones; roughly 73% were seen once. Trimming took 4 bases from V and 6 from J; bases not matched to a gene: 14. The CDR3 extends over 16 amino acids. Germline lookup yields CDR1 SGDLS and CDR2 YYNGEE. The specimen sequenced was PBMCs. The source is a woman aged 40 to 50 in good health and CMV-seronegative. The genes are TRBV9 and TRBJ2-3, with TRBD2 identical over 7 bases. The CDR3 region is CASSTIGRGGADTQYF. The DNA of the CDR3 is TGTGCCAGCAGCACCATTGGGCGCGGGGGAGCGGATACGCAGTATTTT.